This TCR beta chain is drawn from a study of technical replicates of blood from a few donors. The table came from immunoSEQ multiplex PCR; TCRdb's copy has only in-frame clones and leaves some out. Among fewer than 95,000 clones listed, roughly 94% were seen once. The count of this clone is one. Per the germline V gene, CDR1 is SGHNT and CDR2 is YYREEE (reference sequence). The CDR3 is 15 residues long. V lost 7 bases to trimming and J lost 1 base; unmatched junction nucleotides: 0. The chain combines TRBV5-4 with TRBJ2-3, with 16 bases fitting TRBD2. Sequenced sample: T cells isolated from PBMCs. This clonotype was sampled from a human donor in good health. The DNA for the CDR3 is TGTGCCAGCGGGACTAGCGGGGGGGGCACAGATACGCAGTATTTT. Residues: CASGTSGGGTDTQYF.